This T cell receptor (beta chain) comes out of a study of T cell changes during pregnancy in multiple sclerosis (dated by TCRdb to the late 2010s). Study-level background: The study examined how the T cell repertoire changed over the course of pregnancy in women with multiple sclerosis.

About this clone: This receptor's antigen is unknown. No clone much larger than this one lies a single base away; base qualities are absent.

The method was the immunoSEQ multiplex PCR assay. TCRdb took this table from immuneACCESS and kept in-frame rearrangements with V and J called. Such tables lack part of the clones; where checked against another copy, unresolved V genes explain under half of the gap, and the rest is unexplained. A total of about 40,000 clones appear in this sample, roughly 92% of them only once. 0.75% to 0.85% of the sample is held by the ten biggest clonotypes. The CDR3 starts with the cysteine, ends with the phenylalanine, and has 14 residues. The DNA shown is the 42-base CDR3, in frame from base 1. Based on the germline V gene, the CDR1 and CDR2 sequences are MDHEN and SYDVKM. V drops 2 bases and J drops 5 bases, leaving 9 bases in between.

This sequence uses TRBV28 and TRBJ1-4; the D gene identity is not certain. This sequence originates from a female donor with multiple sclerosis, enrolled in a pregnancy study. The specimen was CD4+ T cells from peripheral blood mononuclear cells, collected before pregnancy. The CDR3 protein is CASSLQVLNEKLFF. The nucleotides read TGTGCCAGCAGTTTACAGGTGCTAAATGAAAAACTGTTTTTT.